The next 20 T cell receptor beta chains were all read from a single sample in a study of shared clonotypes between healthy human individuals. The data were produced by immunoSEQ multiplex PCR, yet TCRdb's version contains in-frame clones alone and is incomplete. Of 450,000 to 600,000 clones in the sample, 65% to 80% were seen once. The sequenced sample consisted of PBMCs. The receptors shown here come from a middle-aged woman in good health. Some clones in this sample may be carry-over from other donors' samples.

J is TRBJ2-7 and V is TRBV7-3; D may match TRBD1 or TRBD2 (5 bases each). Germline loops: CDR1 SGHTA, CDR2 FQGTGA. V dropped 0 bases and J dropped 7 bases, with 16 bases sitting between them. The CDR3 length is 15 residues. Here the CDR3 DNA reads TGTGCCAGCAGCTTAACTGGGACCACTTTTGGGGAGCAGTACTTC. It encodes CASSLTGTTFGEQYF. Looking up the rest from reference TRBV7-3 and TRBJ2-7 gives the full variable domain: GAGVSQTPSNKVTEKGKYVELRCDPISGHTALYWYRQSLGQGPEFLIYFQGTGAADDSGLPNDRFFAVRPEGSVSTLKIQRTERGDSAVYLCASSLTGTTFGEQYFGPGTRLTVT.

This clone was detected ten times or more. The chain has TRBV27 and TRBJ2-7; 12 bases fit TRBD1. CDR1 and CDR2 (germline): MNHEY, SMNVEV (reference sequence). J lost 1 base, V lost 6 bases, and 10 bases had no gene match. The CDR3 consists of 17 residues. CDR3 coding DNA: TGTGCCAGCAGGGGACAGGGGGCGAGGGGCAGGTCCTACGAGCAGTACTTC. Translating it yields CASRGQGARGRSYEQYF.

V usage is TRBV6-4 and J usage is TRBJ2-2, with 7 bases identical to TRBD2. CDR3 size: 16 residues. Looked up from germline, CDR1 is MRHNA and CDR2 is SNTAGT. V was pared by 1 base and J by 2 bases, with 4 bases of the junction left unmatched. In DNA form, the CDR3 reads TGTGCCAGCAGTGACTGGGCGGGAGCCAACACCGGGGAGCTGTTTTTT. Translating it yields CASSDWAGANTGELFF.

J is TRBJ2-7 and V is TRBV7-2, with 8 bases fitting TRBD1. In germline, CDR1 is SGHTA, CDR2 FQGNSA. With 4 bases clipped from V and 2 bases from J, the junction kept 7 bases outside the gene matches. The CDR3 runs 15 residues. CDR3 residues: CASSSRTGTTYEQYF. The CDR3 nucleotides are TGTGCCAGCAGCTCGCGGACAGGGACGACCTACGAGCAGTACTTC.

This chain connects TRBV29-1 to TRBJ2-3, with D perhaps matching TRBD2 (7 bases). With 6 bases removed from V and 2 bases from J, the gap between germline ends came to 18 bases. This CDR3 comprises 15 residues. The germline V gene encodes CDR1 SQVTM and CDR2 ANQGSEA. CDR3 nucleotides: TGCAGCGTCAACGAGGGGGGGGCCACCACAGATACGCAGTATTTT. Its protein product is CSVNEGGATTDTQYF.

The chain joins TRBV6-1 to TRBJ1-4; TRBD1 aligns across 9 bases. This CDR3 has 15 amino acids. Germline V gene sequence: CDR1 MNHNS, CDR2 SASEGT. J was trimmed by 8 bases and V by 9 bases; bases with no gene match: 13. The CDR3 DNA sequence: TGTGCCAGTCAGGGGGGGACAGGGAGGGGAGAAAAACTGTTTTTT. This codes for CASQGGTGRGEKLFF.

This chain joins TRBV30 and TRBJ2-5, with a weak D call TRBD2 (6 bases). In germline, CDR1 is GTSNPN, CDR2 SVGIG (reference sequence). Trimming left V 1 base short and J 11 bases short, with 32 bases between. The CDR3 spans 18 residues. The CDR3 reads CAWSGWLVNQKQTGEQYF. The CDR3 DNA sequence: TGTGCCTGGAGTGGTTGGCTAGTGAACCAAAAACAGACGGGAGAGCAGTACTTC.

The chain couples TRBV11-2 to TRBJ2-1; D is ambiguous. The V gene lost 4 bases and the J gene lost 4 bases, with 11 bases spanning the gap. The germline V gene encodes CDR1 SGHAT and CDR2 FQNNGV. The CDR3 runs to 14 residues. The CDR3 here is CASSSTRTYNEQFF. The DNA for the CDR3 is TGTGCCAGCAGCTCGACCCGGACGTACAATGAGCAGTTCTTC.

This chain joins TRBV25-1 and TRBJ2-1, with D uncertain. Germline V CDR1 and CDR2: MGHDK, SYGVNS. The CDR3 has 15 amino acids. Trimming took off 1 base at V and 4 bases at J, with 11 bases between the two ends. The CDR3 region has the DNA TGTGCCAGCAGTGAATTCGGACCTTGGTACAATGAGCAGTTCTTC. Protein: CASSEFGPWYNEQFF.

The V gene is TRBV27, the J gene TRBJ2-7, with a weak D call TRBD2 (6 bases). The germline gives CDR1 MNHEY, CDR2 SMNVEV (reference sequence). This CDR3 is built from 12 residues. V dropped 8 bases and J dropped 1 base, with 9 bases sitting between them. CDR3 nucleotides: TGTGCCAGCGGGAGGCGATCCTACGAGCAGTACTTC. It translates to CASGRRSYEQYF.

V gene TRBV2 combines with J gene TRBJ1-6, with D hard to call. The CDR3 is 13 amino acids. Trimming shortened V by 4 bases and J by 6 bases, and 7 bases separated the two germline ends. Germline values: CDR1 SNHLY, CDR2 FYNNEI. The CDR3 DNA reads TGTGCCAGCAGTGTATACAGTAATTCACCCCTCCACTTT. Encoded protein: CASSVYSNSPLHF.

This chain connects TRBV30 to TRBJ2-1; 8 nucleotides agree with TRBD2. Trimming took 4 bases from V and 2 from J; bases not matched to a gene: 4. The CDR3 covers 14 residues. Germline-derived CDR1 and CDR2 are GTSNPN and SVGIG (reference sequence). CDR3 sequence reads: CAWTRTSPYNEQFF. CDR3 nucleotide sequence: TGTGCCTGGACGCGGACTAGCCCCTACAATGAGCAGTTCTTC.

CDR3 nucleotides: TGTGCCAGCAGCCACACGGGATCCGGGGAGCTGTTTTTT. Its translation is CASSHTGSGELFF. The chain employs TRBV7-9 and TRBJ2-2, with a tentative D call TRBD2 (5 bases). This CDR3 is built from 13 residues. The germline CDR1 and CDR2 sequences are SEHNR and FQNEAQ (reference sequence). Between the trimmed V and J ends, which lost 5 bases and 6 bases, there was a span of 10 bases. Based on the CDR3 plus reference TRBV7-9 and TRBJ2-2, the full variable domain is DTGVSQNPRHKITKRGQNVTFRCDPISEHNRLYWYRQTLGQGPEFLTYFQNEAQLEKSRLLSDRFSAERPKGSFSTLEIQRTEQGDSAMYLCASSHTGSGELFFGEGSRLTVL.

The chain has TRBV5-1 and TRBJ2-7; D not certain. V lost 2 bases and J lost 0, with 9 bases in between. Looked up from germline, CDR1 is SGHRS and CDR2 is YFSETQ. The CDR3 extends over 14 amino acids. The CDR3, as DNA: TGCGCCAGCAGCTTCGCAGACCGCTCCTACGAGCAGTACTTC. Protein: CASSFADRSYEQYF.

The chain carries TRBV28 and TRBJ2-5; TRBD2 matches 7 bases. CDR1 is MDHEN, CDR2 SYDVKM, per germline. The CDR3 consists of 18 residues. Trimming cost V 1 base and J 9 bases; bases outside gene matches: 20. The CDR3 DNA sequence: TGTGCCAGCAGTTTATTTAGAGCGGGAAATGGGGGGGAGGTGGCCCAGTACTTC. Encoded protein: CASSLFRAGNGGEVAQYF.

This sequence joins TRBV7-8 and TRBJ2-7; possibly TRBD2 for D (5 bases). There are 13 residues in the CDR3. The germline V gene encodes CDR1 SGHVS and CDR2 FQNEAQ. Trimming pared 6 bases from V and 2 bases from J, leaving 11 bases between. CDR3 in amino acids: CASSGSGPYEQYF. Written as DNA, the CDR3 is TGTGCCAGCAGTGGGAGCGGACCCTACGAGCAGTACTTC.

This chain links TRBV15 with TRBJ1-2; the D is unclear. Between the trimmed V and J ends, which lost 5 bases and 6 bases, there was a span of 16 bases. Germline-derived CDR1 and CDR2 are LNHNV and YYDKDF (reference sequence). The CDR3 contains 14 residues. CDR3: CATSRKAIGHGYTF. The CDR3 nucleotides read TGTGCCACCAGCCGCAAGGCTATCGGTCATGGCTACACCTTC.

The chain is built from TRBV25-1 and TRBJ2-5; no firm D call. The DNA matches TRBJ2-7 better at its end, which makes the J call doubtful. CDR3 length: 13 residues. From germline, CDR1 is MGHDK and CDR2 SYGVNS. The CDR3 here is CASVGSLSYEQYF. The CDR3 DNA is TGTGCCAGCGTCGGTTCTTTATCCTACGAGCAGTACTTC.

Regarding this clone: The sample contains more than one DNA sequence encoding this CDR3. This sequence joins TRBV10-3 and TRBJ2-7, with D perhaps TRBD2 (6 bases). V dropped 0 bases and J dropped 4 bases, with 13 bases sitting between them. The CDR3 loop spans 15 amino acids. Per the germline V gene, CDR1 is ENHRY and CDR2 is SYGVKD. This CDR3 reads CAISESGTASYEQYF. CDR3 bases: TGTGCCATCAGTGAGTCGGGGACTGCGTCTTACGAGCAGTACTTC.

Concerning this clone: This same CDR3 is encoded by further DNA sequences in the sample. This chain uses TRBV7-3 with TRBJ1-1; possible D gene TRBD1, 6 bases. The CDR3 spans 13 residues. V lost 1 base and J 8 bases, leaving 11 bases between the germline ends. In germline, CDR1 is SGHTA, CDR2 FQGTGA. CDR3 in DNA: TGTGCCAGCAGCTTAAGCCCGGGGACAGAAGCTTTCTTT. Its protein product is CASSLSPGTEAFF.